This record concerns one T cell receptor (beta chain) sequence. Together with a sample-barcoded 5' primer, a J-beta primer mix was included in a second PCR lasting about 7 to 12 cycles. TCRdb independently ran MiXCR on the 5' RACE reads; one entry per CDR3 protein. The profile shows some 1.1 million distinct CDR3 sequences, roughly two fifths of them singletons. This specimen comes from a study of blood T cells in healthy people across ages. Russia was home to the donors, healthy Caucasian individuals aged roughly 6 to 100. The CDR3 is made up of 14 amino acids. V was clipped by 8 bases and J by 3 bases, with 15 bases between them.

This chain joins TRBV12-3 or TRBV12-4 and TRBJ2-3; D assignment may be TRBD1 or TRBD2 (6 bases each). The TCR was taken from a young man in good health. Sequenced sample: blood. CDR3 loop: CASRLGGRTDTQYF. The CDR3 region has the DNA TGTGCCAGCCGTCTTGGGGGGCGGACAGATACGCAGTATTTT.